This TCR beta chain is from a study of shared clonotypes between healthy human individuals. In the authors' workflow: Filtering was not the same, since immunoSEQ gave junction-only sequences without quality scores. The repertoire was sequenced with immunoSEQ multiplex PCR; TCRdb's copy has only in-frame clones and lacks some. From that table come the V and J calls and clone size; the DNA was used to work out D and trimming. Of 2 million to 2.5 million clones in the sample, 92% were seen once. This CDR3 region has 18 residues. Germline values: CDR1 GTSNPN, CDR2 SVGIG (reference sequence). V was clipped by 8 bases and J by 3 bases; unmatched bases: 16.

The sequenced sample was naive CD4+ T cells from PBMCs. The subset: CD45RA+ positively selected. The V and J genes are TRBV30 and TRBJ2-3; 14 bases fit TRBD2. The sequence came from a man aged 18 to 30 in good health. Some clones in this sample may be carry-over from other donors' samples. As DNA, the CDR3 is TGTGCCACCCCAGGGACTAGCGGGAGAACGGAACCTACAGATACGCAGTATTTT. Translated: CATPGTSGRTEPTDTQYF.